A selection of T cell receptor beta chains follows, all from one sample in a study of blood T cell repertoires in COVID-19. Clones were read by immunoSEQ multiplex PCR, and TCRdb kept only the in-frame ones, dropping some. The repertoire has just under 300,000 clones, around nine tenths of them found once; the top ten carry about 1.2%. The source material was peripheral blood. These receptors came from an older man with acute or convalescent COVID-19. CDR3s include the opening cysteine and the closing phenylalanine or tryptophan. The D gene is left open where the match is weak. Only some rows state a clone size, as once, few, many or a class for expanded clones.

v_gene	abundance	d_gene	j_gene	CDR3aa	CDR3nt
TRBV7-9	NA	NA	TRBJ1-2	CASSLDRVGGYTF	TGTGCCAGCAGCTTAGACAGGGTCGGGGGCTACACCTTC
TRBV1	NA	NA	TRBJ1-5	CTSSQGGHSNQPQHF	TGCACCAGCAGCCAAGGGGGACATAGCAATCAGCCCCAGCATTTT
TRBV18	NA	NA	TRBJ1-6	CASSSTGRSGSYNSPLHF	TGTGCCAGCTCATCGACAGGTCGTAGTGGCTCCTATAATTCACCCCTCCACTTT
TRBV7-9	NA	TRBD1	TRBJ1-1	CASSAGQADTEAFF	TGTGCCAGCAGCGCGGGACAGGCTGACACTGAAGCTTTCTTT
TRBV7-7	NA	NA	TRBJ2-1	CASSLGISGNNEQFF	TGTGCCAGCAGCTTGGGGATTTCGGGGAACAATGAGCAGTTCTTC
TRBV9	NA	NA	TRBJ1-3	CASSVQGYGNTIYF	TGTGCCAGCAGCGTTCAGGGTTATGGAAACACCATATATTTT
TRBV11-2	NA	NA	TRBJ2-1	CASSLDTYNEQFF	TGTGCCAGCAGCTTAGACACCTACAATGAGCAGTTCTTC
TRBV5-4	NA	TRBD1	TRBJ1-1	CASSWATGVRTEAFF	TGTGCCAGCAGCTGGGCCACAGGGGTTCGGACTGAAGCTTTCTTT
TRBV5-1	NA	TRBD1	TRBJ2-5	CASSPDRGRGETQYF	TGCGCCAGCAGCCCAGACAGGGGGCGTGGAGAGACCCAGTACTTC
TRBV7-2	NA	NA	TRBJ2-1	CASSLESGVARNEQFF	TGTGCCAGCAGCTTAGAGTCAGGGGTAGCTCGGAATGAGCAGTTCTTC
TRBV10-3	NA	TRBD2	TRBJ2-2	CAISDSGGRGTGELFF	TGTGCCATCAGTGACAGCGGGGGGAGAGGCACCGGGGAGCTGTTTTTT
TRBV28	NA	TRBD1	TRBJ1-2	CASRTGVYGYTF	TGTGCCAGCAGGACAGGGGTTTATGGCTACACCTTC
TRBV6-6	NA	TRBD2	TRBJ2-1	CASGLAGGINEQFF	TGTGCCAGCGGACTAGCGGGAGGGATAAATGAGCAGTTCTTC
TRBV12-3/TRBV12-4	NA	TRBD2	TRBJ2-3	CASSSAGRKYF	TGTGCCAGCAGTTCAGCGGGGCGGAAGTATTTT
TRBV4-2	NA	TRBD2	TRBJ2-1	CASSEGTSGTYNEQFF	TGTGCCAGCAGCGAAGGGACTAGCGGGACTTATAATGAGCAGTTCTTC
TRBV6-2/TRBV6-3	few	TRBD2	TRBJ2-3	CASSYSSGATTDTQYF	TGTGCCAGCAGTTACTCCAGCGGGGCCACCACAGATACGCAGTATTTT
TRBV6-5	NA	TRBD1	TRBJ1-5	CASRPGTVGNQPQHF	TGTGCCAGCAGGCCCGGGACAGTGGGCAATCAGCCCCAGCATTTT
TRBV15	few	TRBD1	TRBJ2-2	CATSVGQGAGTGELFF	TGTGCCACCAGCGTCGGACAGGGGGCCGGCACCGGGGAGCTGTTTTTT
TRBV28	NA	NA	TRBJ1-5	CASSWTDAHQPQHF	TGTGCCAGCAGTTGGACAGATGCTCATCAGCCCCAGCATTTT
TRBV12-3/TRBV12-4	NA	NA	TRBJ1-2	CASRATGTYGYTF	TGTGCCAGCAGAGCTACAGGGACCTATGGCTACACCTTC
TRBV19	NA	TRBD1	TRBJ2-1	CASAPGQVHNEQFF	TGTGCCAGTGCCCCGGGACAGGTTCACAATGAGCAGTTCTTC